The 13 T cell receptor beta chains presented below share a single source sample, sequenced in a study of CD4 T cells in relation to SARS-CoV-2 and coronaviruses. Libraries were prepared by immunoSEQ multiplex PCR; TCRdb keeps only in-frame clonotypes and omits some of them. The repertoire holds tens of thousands of clones, with 76% as singletons. These receptors have no known antigen. Before the COVID-19 pandemic, during about 2011-2019, CD4+ T cells were taken from unexposed donors. The cells were cultured for approximately ten days before CD4+ T cells were isolated. The specimen was CD4+ T cells from PBMCs, cultured in vitro. These receptors were collected from a human donor in good health.

CDR3 DNA sequence: TGTGCCAGTTGTCGGGACGCCGAAGGCTACGAGCAGTACTTC. As protein: CASCRDAEGYEQYF. V gene TRBV6-5 combines with J gene TRBJ2-7; D might be TRBD1 or TRBD2, each matching 5 bases. Germline values: CDR1 MNHEY, CDR2 SVGAGI. V was shortened by 9 bases and J by 3 bases, with 18 bases between the two germline ends. The CDR3 covers 14 residues.

The rearrangement uses TRBV10-3 and TRBJ2-7; D not certain. The CDR3 contains 10 residues. Germline V gene sequence: CDR1 ENHRY, CDR2 SYGVKD. V gave up 10 bases and J gave up 5 bases, with 9 bases separating them. The CDR3 reads CATMSDEQYF. The CDR3 DNA follows: TGTGCCACCATGTCGGACGAGCAGTACTTC.

This clone was observed a handful of times. The chain carries TRBV5-6 and TRBJ1-2, with D maybe TRBD1 (5 bases). The V and J ends lost 0 bases and 0 bases respectively, with 9 bases between them. The CDR3 is 15 amino acids. Germline V CDR1 and CDR2: SGHDT, YYEEEE. In DNA form, the CDR3 reads TGTGCCAGCAGCTTGGCCGGGGCTCCTAACTATGGCTACACCTTC. It translates to CASSLAGAPNYGYTF.

The chain combines TRBV5-1 with TRBJ2-3, with D perhaps matching TRBD2 (5 bases). Trimming took 6 bases from V and 6 from J, leaving 20 bases between them. Germline V CDR1 and CDR2: SGHRS, YFSETQ. The CDR3 contains 15 residues. The CDR3 bases are TGCGCCAGCACCCCGAGGGCGGGCCGCGGGGATACGCAGTATTTT. As protein: CASTPRAGRGDTQYF.

This clone was recorded only once. The V gene is TRBV24-1, the J gene TRBJ2-5; tentatively, D is TRBD2 (6 bases). There are 15 residues in the CDR3. Germline V gene lookup returns CDR1 KGHDR and CDR2 SFDVKD. Trimming pared 3 bases from V and 11 bases from J, leaving 21 bases between. The CDR3 protein is CATSDPASGNRGQYF. In DNA form, the CDR3 reads TGTGCCACCAGTGATCCGGCCTCTGGGAACCGGGGGCAGTACTTC.

The chain couples TRBV9 to TRBJ1-3; D is perhaps TRBD1 (5 bases). The CDR3 is made up of 17 amino acids. Germline V gene sequence: CDR1 SGDLS, CDR2 YYNGEE. Trimming stripped 2 bases from V and 2 bases from J, with 17 bases between. CDR3 residues: CASSVQDAGLTGNTIYF. The CDR3 bases are TGTGCCAGCAGCGTCCAAGATGCAGGGTTAACTGGAAACACCATATATTTT.

This chain connects TRBV4-3 to TRBJ2-2, with TRBD2 matching 9 bases. The CDR3 has 15 amino acids. Losses at the gene ends were 0 bases for V and 9 bases for J; bases not matched to a gene: 5. The germline V gene has CDR1 LGHNA and CDR2 YSLEER. The CDR3 nucleotides read TGCGCCAGCAGCCAAGACATGAGCGGGGGGCGGGAGCTGTTTTTT. This codes for CASSQDMSGGRELFF.

The DNA for the CDR3 is TGTGCCACACGCAACGTCGAGGGGACCGGGGAGCTGTTTTTT. Protein: CATRNVEGTGELFF. The genes are TRBV6-6 and TRBJ2-2; D may match TRBD1 or TRBD2 (5 bases each). Germline CDR1 reads MNHNY; CDR2 reads SVGAGI (reference sequence). The length of the CDR3 is 14 residues. Trimming took off 10 bases at V and 5 bases at J, with 17 bases between the two ends.

The chain is built from TRBV6-4 and TRBJ2-3; possibly TRBD2 for D (6 bases). Trimming removed 5 bases from V and 3 bases from J, with 12 bases in between. The germline V gene encodes CDR1 MRHNA and CDR2 SNTAGT. The CDR3 covers 14 residues. As DNA, the CDR3 is TGTGCCAGCAGTTGGACTATCGAGACAGATACGCAGTATTTT. As protein: CASSWTIETDTQYF.

The V gene is TRBV6-2 or TRBV6-3, the J gene TRBJ2-2, with 10 positions matching TRBD2. Germline V lookup: CDR1 MNHEY, CDR2 SVGEGT. The V segment lost 5 bases and the J segment 6 bases; nucleotides outside the gene matches: 15. The CDR3 covers 18 residues. CDR3 region: CASSPRLAGASTPGELFF. For the CDR3, the DNA is TGTGCCAGCAGTCCCCGGCTAGCGGGGGCCTCAACTCCCGGGGAGCTGTTTTTT.

The chain links TRBV12-3 or TRBV12-4 to TRBJ2-2, with D maybe TRBD1 (6 bases). V was pared by 3 bases and J by 7 bases, with 9 bases between. The CDR3 has 13 amino acids. The DNA for the CDR3 is TGTGCCAGCAGTTTGAACAGGGTCGGGGAGCTGTTTTTT. This sequence encodes CASSLNRVGELFF.

The chain carries TRBV9 and TRBJ2-3; TRBD1 matches 7 bases. Germline trimming cut 4 bases from V and 3 bases from J; bases unmatched to any gene: 8. Germline values: CDR1 SGDLS, CDR2 YYNGEE. The CDR3 contains 15 residues. As DNA, the CDR3 is TGTGCCAGCAGCACGCGGACAGGAGGAACAGATACGCAGTATTTT. Amino acids: CASSTRTGGTDTQYF.

The rearrangement joins TRBV7-2 to TRBJ1-5; D remains unclear. The CDR3 spans 15 residues. V lost 1 base to trimming and J lost 3 bases, with 10 bases between them. Per the germline V gene, CDR1 is SGHTA and CDR2 is FQGNSA. The chain's CDR3 is CASSLDWGNNQPQHF. The CDR3 DNA reads as TGTGCCAGCAGCTTAGATTGGGGTAACAATCAGCCCCAGCATTTT.